Each of the 20 T cell receptor beta chains below was sequenced from the same sample in a study of cytomegalovirus exposure and HLA in healthy donors. A multiplex PCR was run with 60 Vbeta primers and 13 Jbeta primers. The protocol was immunoSEQ multiplex PCR, while the TCRdb copy is restricted to in-frame clones and leaves out a portion. The repertoire holds some 79,000 clones, with about 79% as singletons. Input material: PBMCs. The source is a male donor in good health and CMV-seropositive.

Written as DNA, the CDR3 is TGTGCCAGCAGAGTGCTCCCGGGACTAGCCCTCTCTGGGGCCAACGTCCTGACTTTC. It specifies CASRVLPGLALSGANVLTF. This chain links TRBV9 with TRBJ2-6; 9 nucleotides match TRBD2. This CDR3 is 19 amino acids long. Per germline, CDR1 SGDLS and CDR2 YYNGEE. Germline trimming cut 5 bases from V and 0 bases from J; bases unmatched to any gene: 12.

The chain carries TRBV7-2 and TRBJ2-7; D is perhaps TRBD2 (6 bases). This CDR3 spans 14 amino acids. V lost 8 bases to trimming and J lost 0 bases, with 14 bases between them. Germline values: CDR1 SGHTA, CDR2 FQGNSA. CDR3 sequence: CASLGTSSSYEQYF. The DNA of the CDR3 is TGTGCCAGCCTCGGGACTTCCAGCTCCTACGAGCAGTACTTC.

The chain is built from TRBV4-3 and TRBJ2-1; tentative D call: TRBD1 (6 bases). This CDR3 has 15 residues. Germline V lookup: CDR1 LGHNA, CDR2 YSLEER. Trimming took off 4 bases at V and 4 bases at J, with 14 bases between the two ends. CDR3 amino acids: CASSLYRDNYNEQFF. The CDR3, as DNA: TGCGCCAGCAGCCTCTACAGGGATAATTACAATGAGCAGTTCTTC.

The rearrangement links TRBV16 to TRBJ1-4; the match to TRBD1 covers 8 bases. The CDR3 loop spans 17 amino acids. The V segment lost 4 bases and the J segment 5 bases; nucleotides outside the gene matches: 12. The germline V gene has CDR1 KGHSY and CDR2 FQNENV. This CDR3 reads CASSRTQDRGGNEKLFF. The CDR3 bases are TGTGCCAGCAGCCGAACACAAGACAGGGGAGGGAATGAAAAACTGTTTTTT.

The V call is TRBV6-6, the J call TRBJ1-1; TRBD1 agrees at 7 bases. J lost 0 bases, V lost 4 bases, and 2 bases had no gene match. CDR3 length: 14 amino acids. From germline, CDR1 is MNHNY and CDR2 SVGAGI (reference sequence). CDR3 coding DNA: TGTGCCAGCAGTTCGACAGGGCTGAACACTGAAGCTTTCTTT. Protein sequence: CASSSTGLNTEAFF.

This sequence joins TRBV2 and TRBJ1-2; TRBD1 might be the D (6 bases). V gave up 5 bases and J gave up 5 bases, with 15 bases separating them. CDR1 is SNHLY and CDR2 is FYNNEI in the germline V gene. The CDR3 totals 14 residues. CDR3 DNA: TGTGCCAGCAGTCCTGGACAGCCCTCGTATGGCTACACCTTC. Translating gives CASSPGQPSYGYTF.

This chain connects TRBV27 to TRBJ2-5; TRBD1 is a possible D gene (5 bases). The J call is in doubt because the DNA end fits TRBJ2-7 better. The CDR3 runs to 13 residues. CDR1 is MNHEY, CDR2 SMNVEV, per germline (reference sequence). As DNA, the CDR3 is TGTGCCAGCAGTCAGACAGCCTCCTACGAGCAGTACTTC. Amino acids: CASSQTASYEQYF.

This clone came up a few times. This sequence joins TRBV6-5 and TRBJ2-7; 12 positions agree with TRBD2. Germline-derived CDR1 and CDR2 are MNHEY and SVGAGI. V shed 6 bases, J shed 3 bases, and the junction held 3 bases outside the gene matches. The CDR3 totals 14 residues. The chain's CDR3 is CASSLTSGGYEQYF. The DNA for the CDR3 is TGTGCCAGCAGCTTGACTAGCGGGGGCTACGAGCAGTACTTC.

The rearrangement uses TRBV7-6 and TRBJ2-7, with 8 bases matching TRBD1. This CDR3 has 14 amino acids. After removal of 5 bases from V and 3 bases from J, the junction contained 6 bases not matched to a gene. Germline V gene data show CDR1 as SGHVS and CDR2 as FNYEAQ. This CDR3 is CASSHGTGDYEQYF. CDR3 bases: TGTGCCAGCAGCCACGGGACAGGTGACTACGAGCAGTACTTC.

The chain has TRBV2 and TRBJ1-1; 8 bases map to TRBD1. With V trimmed by 4 bases and J by 6 bases, 19 bases remained unmatched. The CDR3 runs to 18 residues. CDR1 and CDR2 (germline): SNHLY, FYNNEI. CDR3 in amino acids: CASSALGDRGRTVAEAFF. CDR3 in DNA: TGTGCCAGCAGTGCCCTAGGAGACAGGGGCCGAACGGTGGCTGAAGCTTTCTTT.

Only a few counts were recorded for this clone. The chain has TRBV5-5 and TRBJ1-4; tentative D call: TRBD1 (5 bases). This CDR3 has 14 amino acids. The V gene lost 3 bases and the J gene lost 7 bases, with 13 bases spanning the gap. Germline CDR1 and CDR2: SGHKS and YYEKEE (reference sequence). CDR3 DNA: TGTGCCAGCAGCTGGGAGGGGTATGGTGAAAAACTGTTTTTT. Residues: CASSWEGYGEKLFF.

V and J are TRBV19 and TRBJ1-5; unclear D gene. Germline CDR1 is LNHDA and CDR2 is SQIVND (reference sequence). The CDR3 covers 13 residues. The germline V and J ends were trimmed by 3 bases and 7 bases, with 10 bases remaining between them. CDR3 DNA: TGTGCCAGTAGTATTGAGAGAGGACAGCCCCAGCATTTT. This sequence encodes CASSIERGQPQHF.

This clone turned up a few times. J is TRBJ2-7 and V is TRBV7-9; TRBD1 is a possible D gene (5 bases). The germline V gene encodes CDR1 SEHNR and CDR2 FQNEAQ (reference sequence). This CDR3 contains 15 residues. The V gene lost 1 base and the J gene lost 0 bases, with 10 bases spanning the gap. The CDR3 DNA reads as TGTGCCAGCAGCTTAGTCATGGGGCCCTCCTACGAGCAGTACTTC. Its translation: CASSLVMGPSYEQYF.

The V call is TRBV7-9, the J call TRBJ2-3; 8 nucleotides line up with TRBD1. Germline lookup yields CDR1 SEHNR and CDR2 FQNEAQ (reference sequence). The V and J ends lost 5 bases and 13 bases, in that order; junction bases with no gene match: 8. There are 12 residues in the CDR3. This CDR3 reads CASSTRTGWEYF. CDR3 nucleotide sequence: TGTGCCAGCAGCACCAGGACAGGGTGGGAGTATTTT.

This chain links TRBV5-1 with TRBJ1-1, with 11 bases identical to TRBD1. Germline V gives CDR1 SGHRS, CDR2 YFSETQ. The CDR3 length is 17 residues. Trimming removed 1 base from V and 5 bases from J; junction bases left unmatched: 10. The CDR3 sequence is CASSLNPLGQGGTEAFF. In DNA, the CDR3 is TGCGCCAGCAGCTTGAACCCGTTGGGACAGGGGGGGACTGAAGCTTTCTTT.

V gene TRBV2 combines with J gene TRBJ2-4, with TRBD1 matching over 9 bases. Germline-derived CDR1 and CDR2 are SNHLY and FYNNEI. J gave up 6 bases and V 4 bases, and 7 bases lay outside the gene matches. The CDR3 covers 15 residues. CDR3 sequence: CASSASQGARNIQYF. The CDR3, as DNA: TGTGCCAGCAGTGCGTCACAGGGGGCGAGAAACATTCAGTACTTC.

The chain employs TRBV19 and TRBJ2-2; D is uncertain. This CDR3 spans 14 amino acids. V was trimmed by 2 bases and J by 6 bases, leaving 10 bases between them. Germline CDR1 and CDR2: LNHDA and SQIVND (reference sequence). CDR3 residues: CASSISEVSGELFF. The DNA of the CDR3 is TGTGCCAGTAGTATATCAGAAGTCTCCGGGGAGCTGTTTTTT.

The CDR3 loop is CAISKGLAGGNLAKNIQYF. CDR3 bases: TGTGCCATCAGTAAGGGACTAGCGGGAGGTAACCTAGCCAAAAACATTCAGTACTTC. The V call is TRBV10-3, the J call TRBJ2-4; 15 bases match TRBD2. The junction had 8 bases not matched to a gene; V was cut back by 5 bases and J by 0 bases. Per germline, CDR1 ENHRY and CDR2 SYGVKD. The CDR3 has 19 amino acids.

The rearrangement joins TRBV6-5 to TRBJ2-7; 7 bases agree with TRBD1. With 5 bases clipped from V and 6 bases from J, the junction kept 10 bases outside the gene matches. The CDR3 spans 14 residues. Germline V gene lookup returns CDR1 MNHEY and CDR2 SVGAGI. CDR3 protein: CASSPRGGACEQYF. The CDR3 DNA follows: TGTGCCAGCAGTCCTCGAGGGGGCGCATGCGAGCAGTACTTC.

The J gene is TRBJ2-4, the V gene TRBV5-1; TRBD1 might be the D (6 bases). Germline CDR1 reads SGHRS; CDR2 reads YFSETQ. This CDR3 contains 16 residues. The V end was cut by 4 bases, the J end by 0 bases, with 14 bases between. Here the CDR3 DNA reads TGCGCCAGCAGCCTACAGGGTACTTTAGCCAAAAACATTCAGTACTTC. Translation: CASSLQGTLAKNIQYF.